The 29 T cell receptor beta chains below all came from one sample that was sequenced in a study of T cells after yellow fever vaccination. TCRdb reanalysed the 5' RACE reads using MiXCR and keeps one entry per CDR3 protein. The data show a few hundred thousand distinct CDR3 sequences, with about 3.5% seen just once and 23% held by the top ten. The material sequenced was PBMCs, taken on the day of the yellow fever booster vaccination. The receptors here all came from a young man who received the YFV17D yellow fever vaccine.

This clonotype has only a few counts. The chain combines TRBV6-4 with TRBJ1-6, with 10 bases lining up with TRBD1. The CDR3 loop spans 18 amino acids. V shed 4 bases and J 4 bases; nucleotides not matched to a gene: 10. CDR1 and CDR2 (germline): MRHNA, SNTAGT. This CDR3 reads CASSAGTGEMAYNSPLHF. DNA for the CDR3: TGTGCCAGCAGTGCAGGGACAGGGGAAATGGCATATAATTCACCCCTCCACTTT.

This clonotype came up many times. This chain joins TRBV6-1 and TRBJ1-1, with D maybe TRBD1 (5 bases). V was shortened by 3 bases and J by 1 base, with 9 bases between the two germline ends. Germline CDR1 MNHNS, CDR2 SASEGT. This CDR3 has 14 amino acids. The CDR3 loop reads CASSDRGPNTEAFF. The CDR3 DNA reads as TGTGCCAGCAGTGACCGGGGACCGAACACTGAAGCTTTCTTT.

The rearrangement links TRBV7-2 to TRBJ2-5, with TRBD2 matching 10 bases. J gave up 3 bases and V 5 bases, and 9 bases lay outside the gene matches. The CDR3 length is 16 residues. Germline V gene lookup returns CDR1 SGHTA and CDR2 FQGNSA. The CDR3 loop reads CASSRRSGGPKETQYF. CDR3 nucleotides: TGTGCCAGCAGCCGTCGTAGCGGGGGGCCCAAAGAGACCCAGTACTTC.

This clonotype was observed a handful of times. The rearrangement links TRBV9 to TRBJ2-7, with 13 bases matching TRBD2. The CDR3 has 18 amino acids. Trimming cost V 0 bases and J 2 bases; bases outside gene matches: 8. Germline loops: CDR1 SGDLS, CDR2 YYNGEE. For the CDR3, the DNA is TGTGCCAGCAGCGTAGCTTCGCCCGGGACTAGCGGGACCTACGAGCAGTACGTC. This sequence encodes CASSVASPGTSGTYEQYV.

CDR3 sequence reads: CSARSGSNTDTQYF. In DNA form, the CDR3 reads TGCAGTGCTAGAAGCGGGAGCAACACAGATACGCAGTATTTT. The rearrangement joins TRBV20-1 to TRBJ2-3; 8 positions match TRBD2. Germline values: CDR1 DFQATT, CDR2 SNEGSKA (reference sequence). CDR3 length equals 14 residues. V trimming: 2 bases; J trimming: 2 bases; junction bases outside the gene matches: 3.

This clonotype was seen ten or more times. J is TRBJ2-2 and V is TRBV5-6; TRBD2 aligns across 12 bases. CDR1 SGHDT and CDR2 YYEEEE come from the germline V gene. The CDR3 runs 16 residues. Trimming at V came to 4 bases and at J to 10 bases, leaving 11 bases not matched to a gene. CDR3 in amino acids: CASSEMTSGGFVELFF. CDR3 nucleotide sequence: TGTGCCAGCAGCGAAATGACTAGCGGGGGTTTCGTGGAGCTGTTTTTT.

This clonotype has at least ten counts. The genes are TRBV5-6 and TRBJ2-7; no definite D call. In germline, CDR1 is SGHDT, CDR2 YYEEEE. Trimming shortened V by 0 bases and J by 6 bases, and 16 bases separated the two germline ends. This CDR3 is 15 amino acids long. CDR3 nucleotides: TGTGCCAGCAGCTTGGCCAAGTGGGTTTCCGCCGAGCAGTACGTC. Amino acids: CASSLAKWVSAEQYV.

The table lists this clonotype with many counts. This chain joins TRBV11-2 and TRBJ2-1, with 8 bases matching TRBD2. The CDR3 consists of 16 residues. Germline V gene sequence: CDR1 SGHAT, CDR2 FQNNGV. V lost 5 bases, J lost 6 bases, and 12 bases stayed unmatched. The CDR3, as DNA: TGTGCCAGCAGCCCTCCCCCCTTAGCGGGGTTCAATGAGCAGTTCTTC. Protein sequence: CASSPPPLAGFNEQFF.

This clonotype was found many times. The chain has TRBV19 and TRBJ1-3, with no clear D. Germline assignment: CDR1 LNHDA and CDR2 SQIVND (reference sequence). The CDR3 is made up of 13 amino acids. Between the trimmed V and J ends, which lost 6 bases and 0 bases, there was a span of 6 bases. The CDR3 loop reads CASSVGSGNTIYF. DNA of the CDR3: TGTGCCAGTAGCGTTGGCTCTGGAAACACCATATATTTT.

This clonotype has a handful of counts. V is TRBV19 and J is TRBJ1-5, with TRBD1 identical over 8 bases. The CDR3 runs 14 residues. Germline CDR1 LNHDA, CDR2 SQIVND (reference sequence). Losses at the gene ends were 9 bases for V and 3 bases for J; bases not matched to a gene: 7. The DNA of the CDR3 is TGTGCCAGGAAATCGGACAGGGACAATCAGCCCCAGCATTTT. Its translation: CARKSDRDNQPQHF.

This clonotype was found a few times. The V call is TRBV3-1, the J call TRBJ2-5, with 7 positions matching TRBD2. In germline, CDR1 is LGHDT, CDR2 YNNKEL (reference sequence). The CDR3 length is 14 residues. Trimming took 2 bases from V and 4 from J; bases not matched to a gene: 4. CDR3 DNA: TGTGCCAGCAGCCAAAGACTAGCCCCAGAGACCCAGTACTTC. Its protein is CASSQRLAPETQYF.

This clonotype showed up many times. This rearrangement joins TRBV20-1 to TRBJ2-3; TRBD2 agrees at 7 bases. The CDR3 has 17 amino acids. V gave up 3 bases and J gave up 1 base; unmatched junction bases: 13. Germline V gene sequence: CDR1 DFQATT, CDR2 SNEGSKA (reference sequence). As DNA, the CDR3 is TGCAGTGCTAGCCGCCTGGGAGGGGTCTCTGGCACAGATACGCAGTATTTT. Its protein is CSASRLGGVSGTDTQYF.

The J gene is TRBJ1-4, the V gene TRBV7-9; 7 bases map to TRBD1. J lost 2 bases, V lost 5 bases, and 11 bases had no gene match. The CDR3 sequence is 17 residues long. The germline V gene encodes CDR1 SEHNR and CDR2 FQNEAQ (reference sequence). CDR3 DNA: TGTGCCAGCAGCCATTACAGGGGCCCTTCGACTAATGAAAAACTGTTTTTT. This codes for CASSHYRGPSTNEKLFF.

This clonotype was detected ten times or more. This chain uses TRBV4-3 with TRBJ1-1; maybe TRBD1 (6 bases). Trimming removed 0 bases at V and 5 bases at J, with 10 bases between. CDR3 length equals 14 residues. In germline, CDR1 is LGHNA, CDR2 YSLEER. This CDR3 is CASSQDFRGTEAFF. CDR3 coding DNA: TGCGCCAGCAGCCAAGATTTCAGGGGAACTGAAGCTTTCTTT.

This clonotype was seen ten or more times. This chain uses TRBV4-1 with TRBJ1-2; 9 bases line up with TRBD1. V was clipped by 3 bases and J by 2 bases; unmatched bases: 4. From germline, CDR1 is MGHRA and CDR2 YSYEKL. The CDR3 has 15 amino acids. DNA of the CDR3: TGCGCCAGCAGCCAGGACGACAGGGGGAACTATGGCTACACCTTC. Translating it yields CASSQDDRGNYGYTF.

This clonotype showed up many times. The J gene is TRBJ2-2, the V gene TRBV24-1; the D gene is possibly TRBD1 (6 bases). This CDR3 comprises 14 residues. V gave up 4 bases and J gave up 6 bases, with 11 bases separating them. Per the germline V gene, CDR1 is KGHDR and CDR2 is SFDVKD. The CDR3 DNA reads as TGTGCCACCAGTGACCCTGACAGGCCCGGGGAGCTGTTTTTT. It is translated as CATSDPDRPGELFF.

The genes are TRBV28 and TRBJ1-1; TRBD1 might be the D (6 bases). The length of the CDR3 is 14 residues. V lost 5 bases and J 4 bases, leaving 14 bases between the germline ends. Looked up from germline, CDR1 is MDHEN and CDR2 is SYDVKM. CDR3 sequence reads: CASSDGQYGTEAFF. DNA for the CDR3: TGTGCCAGCAGTGACGGACAGTACGGCACTGAAGCTTTCTTT.

This clonotype was seen repeatedly, ten times or more. CDR3 sequence reads: CASNPAPGTSGELFF. The CDR3 DNA is TGTGCCAGCAACCCGGCCCCGGGAACGAGCGGGGAGCTGTTTTTT. This chain links TRBV9 with TRBJ2-2; D is possibly TRBD2 (5 bases). This CDR3 contains 15 residues. CDR1 is SGDLS and CDR2 is YYNGEE in the germline V gene. V dropped 6 bases and J dropped 7 bases, with 19 bases sitting between them.

The sample holds many counts of this clonotype. This chain uses TRBV5-1 with TRBJ2-7, with 8 bases that match TRBD1. Per the germline V gene, CDR1 is SGHRS and CDR2 is YFSETQ. The CDR3 is 14 amino acids. V lost 4 bases to trimming and J lost 6 bases; unmatched junction nucleotides: 9. CDR3 region: CASSPPDRAAEQYF. The CDR3 nucleotides read TGCGCCAGCAGCCCACCGGACAGGGCAGCCGAGCAGTACTTC.

This clonotype has ten or more counts. The chain joins TRBV6-5 to TRBJ2-2, with D maybe TRBD2 (5 bases). The CDR3 runs 13 residues. Per germline, CDR1 MNHEY and CDR2 SVGAGI. V lost 3 bases and J lost 7, with 9 bases in between. The CDR3 sequence: CASSYGLGGELFF. CDR3 sequence (DNA): TGTGCCAGCAGTTATGGACTTGGCGGGGAGCTGTTTTTT.

There are many counts of this clonotype. This chain links TRBV28 with TRBJ2-1; 11 nucleotides agree with TRBD1. CDR3 length equals 15 residues. Germline values: CDR1 MDHEN, CDR2 SYDVKM. The ends lost 6 bases at V and 7 bases at J; junction bases unmatched: 8. The CDR3 region is CASRWTGGAWNEQFF. CDR3 DNA: TGTGCCAGCAGGTGGACAGGGGGCGCGTGGAATGAGCAGTTCTTC.

The chain joins TRBV5-1 to TRBJ2-7, with unresolved D. V was trimmed by 0 bases and J by 6 bases, leaving 13 bases between them. Germline-derived CDR1 and CDR2 are SGHRS and YFSETQ. The CDR3 is 14 amino acids. The CDR3 protein is CASSLEVPLGEQYF. The DNA for the CDR3 is TGCGCCAGCAGCTTGGAAGTCCCCCTAGGCGAGCAGTACTTC.

The chain has TRBV2 and TRBJ2-7; no reliable D call. Deletions cut 10 bases from V and 0 bases from J, with 10 bases between. Germline-derived CDR1 and CDR2 are SNHLY and FYNNEI. The CDR3 spans 12 residues. The CDR3 coding sequence is TGTGCCACCTGGGCCCCCTCCTACGAGCAGTACGTC. Translated, it gives CATWAPSYEQYV.

This clonotype showed up just a few times. The chain uses TRBV7-2 and TRBJ2-5; D remains ambiguous. Trimming removed 3 bases from V and 2 bases from J, with 7 bases in between. The germline V gene has CDR1 SGHTA and CDR2 FQGNSA. CDR3 length: 13 residues. Here the CDR3 DNA reads TGTGCCAGCAGCTTTTTGCAGCAAGAGACCCAGTACTTC. It is translated as CASSFLQQETQYF. Using reference TRBV7-2 and TRBJ2-5 for the parts outside the CDR3, the full variable domain is GAGVSQSPSNKVTEKGKDVELRCDPISGHTALYWYRQSLGQGLEFLIYFQGNSAPDKSGLPSDRFSAERTGGSVSTLTIQRTQQEDSAVYLCASSFLQQETQYFGPGTRLLVL.

This clonotype was observed a few times. CDR3 amino acids: CASSFNRGTEAFF. The CDR3 nucleotides read TGTGCCAGCAGTTTTAACAGGGGGACTGAAGCTTTCTTT. This chain connects TRBV6-5 to TRBJ1-1; 8 bases map to TRBD1. The CDR3 runs to 13 residues. With V trimmed by 4 bases and J by 5 bases, 3 bases remained unmatched. Germline V lookup: CDR1 MNHEY, CDR2 SVGAGI.

This clonotype was seen ten or more times. This chain links TRBV7-2 with TRBJ2-1, with 7 bases identical to TRBD1. The CDR3 covers 16 residues. The germline V gene has CDR1 SGHTA and CDR2 FQGNSA. J gave up 5 bases and V 5 bases, and 12 bases lay outside the gene matches. The CDR3 is CASSPYRGVTHNEQFF. The CDR3 nucleotides are TGTGCCAGCAGCCCCTACAGGGGCGTTACACACAATGAGCAGTTCTTC.

This clonotype was seen at least ten times. The chain joins TRBV12-3 or TRBV12-4 to TRBJ1-5, with D possibly matching TRBD1 (5 bases). Trimming removed 3 bases at V and 0 bases at J, with 9 bases between. CDR3 length: 15 amino acids. The CDR3 here is CASSFRGNSNQPQHF. The CDR3 region has the DNA TGTGCCAGCAGTTTCCGGGGGAATAGCAATCAGCCCCAGCATTTT.

The J gene is TRBJ2-5, the V gene TRBV5-4; a weak D match, TRBD2 (5 bases). V lost 0 bases and J lost 4, with 19 bases in between. The CDR3 is 17 amino acids. Germline CDR1 is SGHNT and CDR2 is YYREEE (reference sequence). The CDR3 coding sequence is TGTGCCAGCAGCTTGGGTCCAGCCCGGGAACTCAGAGAGACCCAGTACTTC. Translation gives CASSLGPARELRETQYF. Filled out from reference TRBV5-4 and TRBJ2-5, the complete variable domain reads ETGVTQSPTHLIKTRGQQVTLRCSSQSGHNTVSWYQQALGQGPQFIFQYYREEENGRGNFPPRFSGLQFPNYSSELNVNALELDDSALYLCASSLGPARELRETQYFGPGTRLLVL.

This clonotype was observed at least ten times. This chain joins TRBV7-9 and TRBJ1-2, with 8 nucleotides matching TRBD1. Germline-derived CDR1 and CDR2 are SEHNR and FQNEAQ (reference sequence). The CDR3 extends over 12 amino acids. J was trimmed by 8 bases and V by 4 bases; bases with no gene match: 3. The DNA for the CDR3 is TGTGCCAGCAGCTCCGACAGGGGCGGCTACACCTTC. Protein product: CASSSDRGGYTF.